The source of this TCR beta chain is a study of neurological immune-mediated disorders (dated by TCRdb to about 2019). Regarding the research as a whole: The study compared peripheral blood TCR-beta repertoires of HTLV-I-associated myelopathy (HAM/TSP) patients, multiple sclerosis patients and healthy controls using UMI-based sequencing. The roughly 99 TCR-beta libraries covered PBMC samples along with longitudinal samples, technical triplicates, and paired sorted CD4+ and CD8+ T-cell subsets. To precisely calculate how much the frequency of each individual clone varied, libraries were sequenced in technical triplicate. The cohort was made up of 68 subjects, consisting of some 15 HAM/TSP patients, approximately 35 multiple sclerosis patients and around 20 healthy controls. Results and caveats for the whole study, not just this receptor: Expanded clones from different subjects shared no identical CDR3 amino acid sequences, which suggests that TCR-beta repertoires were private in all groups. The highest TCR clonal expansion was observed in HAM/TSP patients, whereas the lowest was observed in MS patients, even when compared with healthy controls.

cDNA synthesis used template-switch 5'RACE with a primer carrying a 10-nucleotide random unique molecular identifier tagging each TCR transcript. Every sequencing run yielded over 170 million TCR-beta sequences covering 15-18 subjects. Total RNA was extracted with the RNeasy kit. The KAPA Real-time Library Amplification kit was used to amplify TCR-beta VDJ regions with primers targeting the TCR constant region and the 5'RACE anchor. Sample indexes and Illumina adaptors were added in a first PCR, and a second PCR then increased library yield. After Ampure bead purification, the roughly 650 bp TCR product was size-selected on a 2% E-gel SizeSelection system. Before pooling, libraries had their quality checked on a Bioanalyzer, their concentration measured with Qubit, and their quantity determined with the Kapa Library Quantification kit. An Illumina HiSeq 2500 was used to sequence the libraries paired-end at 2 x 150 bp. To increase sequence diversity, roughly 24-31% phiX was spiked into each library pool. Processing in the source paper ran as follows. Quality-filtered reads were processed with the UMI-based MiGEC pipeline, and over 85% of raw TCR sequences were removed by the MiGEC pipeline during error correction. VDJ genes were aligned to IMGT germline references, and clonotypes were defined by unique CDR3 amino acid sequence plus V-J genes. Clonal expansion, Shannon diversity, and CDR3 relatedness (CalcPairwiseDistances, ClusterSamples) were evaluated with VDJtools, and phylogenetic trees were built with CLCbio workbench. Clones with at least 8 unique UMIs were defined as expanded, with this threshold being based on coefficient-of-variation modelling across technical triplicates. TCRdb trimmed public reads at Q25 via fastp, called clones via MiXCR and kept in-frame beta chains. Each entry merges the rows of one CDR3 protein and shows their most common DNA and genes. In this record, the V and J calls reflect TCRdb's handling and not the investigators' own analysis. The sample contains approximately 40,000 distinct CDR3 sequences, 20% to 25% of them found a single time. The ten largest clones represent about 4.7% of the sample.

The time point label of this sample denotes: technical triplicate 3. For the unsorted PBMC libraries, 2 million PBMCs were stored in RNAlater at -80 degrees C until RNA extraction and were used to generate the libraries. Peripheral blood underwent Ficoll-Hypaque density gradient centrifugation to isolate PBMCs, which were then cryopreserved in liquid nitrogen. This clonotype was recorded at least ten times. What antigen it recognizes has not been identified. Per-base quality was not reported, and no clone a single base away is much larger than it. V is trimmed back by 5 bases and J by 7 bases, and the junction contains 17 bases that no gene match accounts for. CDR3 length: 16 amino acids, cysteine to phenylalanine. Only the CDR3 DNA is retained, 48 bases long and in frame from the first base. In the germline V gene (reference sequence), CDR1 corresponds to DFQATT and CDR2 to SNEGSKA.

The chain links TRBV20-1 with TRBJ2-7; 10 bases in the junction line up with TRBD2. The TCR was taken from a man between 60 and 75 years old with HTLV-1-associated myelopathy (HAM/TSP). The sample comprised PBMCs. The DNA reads TGCAGTGCTGGGGGAGGCCGAGCGGGAGGGCCGGGAGAGCAGTACTTC. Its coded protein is CSAGGGRAGGPGEQYF.